These 28 T cell receptor beta chains share one sample of origin, sequenced in a study of early T cells in non-severe SARS-CoV-2 infection. TCRdb itself ran the 5' RACE reads through MiXCR, one entry per CDR3 protein. This sample carries about 81,000 distinct CDR3 sequences, 14% of them seen once, and the ten largest clones take around 9.9%. Sequences were obtained from whole blood. These receptors all stem from an adult who was a healthcare worker with PCR-confirmed SARS-CoV-2 infection or an uninfected control (not recorded which).

This clonotype was counted at least ten times. The chain couples TRBV20-1 to TRBJ1-2; TRBD1 might be the D (5 bases). There are 15 residues in the CDR3. The ends were cut back, 5 bases at V and 4 bases at J, with 20 bases in the middle. CDR1 and CDR2 from the germline V gene are DFQATT and SNEGSKA (reference sequence). The CDR3 sequence: CSALTARVWGYGYTF. The DNA for the CDR3 is TGCAGTGCTCTTACCGCCAGGGTTTGGGGCTATGGCTACACCTTC.

V gene TRBV5-1 combines with J gene TRBJ1-2; the D gene is possibly TRBD1 (5 bases). The V end was cut by 3 bases, the J end by 0 bases, with 12 bases between. This CDR3 comprises 15 residues. Looked up from germline, CDR1 is SGHRS and CDR2 is YFSETQ. This CDR3 is CASSSGLTSNYGYTF. CDR3 nucleotide sequence: TGCGCCAGCAGCTCGGGACTCACTTCTAACTATGGCTACACCTTC.

This clonotype was picked up a small number of times. The CDR3: CASSLGTGSNTGELFF. The CDR3 coding sequence is TGTGCCAGCAGCTTAGGGACAGGGAGTAACACCGGGGAGCTGTTTTTT. This chain joins TRBV7-2 and TRBJ2-2, with TRBD1 identical over 8 bases. The germline V gene encodes CDR1 SGHTA and CDR2 FQGNSA. Germline trimming cut 1 base from V and 2 bases from J; bases unmatched to any gene: 3. The CDR3 runs 16 residues.

In this sample, this clonotype turned up many times. The chain links TRBV6-2 or TRBV6-3 to TRBJ2-1; the D gene is possibly TRBD2 (6 bases). V was cut by 0 bases and J by 4 bases, with 13 bases left in between. In germline, CDR1 is MNHEY, CDR2 SVGEGT. CDR3 length: 16 residues. This CDR3 is CASSYSGTSSYNEQFF. The CDR3 coding sequence is TGTGCCAGCAGTTACTCGGGGACTTCCTCGTACAATGAGCAGTTCTTC.

This clonotype has only a few counts. This chain connects TRBV20-1 to TRBJ1-1; 11 positions match TRBD1. The length of the CDR3 is 16 residues. V was clipped by 3 bases and J by 3 bases; unmatched bases: 9. Germline CDR1 and CDR2: DFQATT and SNEGSKA (reference sequence). Written as DNA, the CDR3 is TGCAGTGCTAGCCCCGGACAGGGGGCAGGGTACACTGAAGCTTTCTTT. This encodes CSASPGQGAGYTEAFF.

This clonotype was seen more than once but under ten times. The chain's CDR3 is CAWSVVDRGLQPTYNEQFF. The DNA for the CDR3 is TGTGCCTGGAGTGTAGTCGACAGGGGACTTCAGCCTACCTACAATGAGCAGTTCTTC. The rearrangement uses TRBV30 and TRBJ2-1, with 8 bases lining up with TRBD1. With 0 bases clipped from V and 2 bases from J, the junction kept 15 bases outside the gene matches. This CDR3 has 19 residues. The V gene's germline CDR1 is GTSNPN and CDR2 SVGIG (reference sequence).

The chain uses TRBV25-1 and TRBJ2-7; possibly TRBD2 for D (6 bases). V lost 8 bases and J lost 3, with 11 bases in between. This CDR3 has 12 amino acids. Germline CDR1 reads MGHDK; CDR2 reads SYGVNS. CDR3 sequence (DNA): TGTGCCAGCGGGGACTCGAACTACGAGCAGTACTTC. It specifies CASGDSNYEQYF.

This clonotype was observed a few times. V and J are TRBV5-5 and TRBJ2-5; 7 positions agree with TRBD2. With 0 bases clipped from V and 4 bases from J, the junction kept 6 bases outside the gene matches. Germline CDR1 reads SGHKS; CDR2 reads YYEKEE (reference sequence). The CDR3 length is 15 residues. The CDR3 loop reads CASSLDGSGGETQYF. CDR3 DNA sequence: TGTGCCAGCAGCTTGGACGGGTCGGGAGGAGAGACCCAGTACTTC.

Many counts were recorded for this clonotype. The chain combines TRBV6-2 or TRBV6-3 with TRBJ2-7, with D possibly matching TRBD1 (6 bases). Trimming shortened V by 7 bases and J by 7 bases, and 14 bases separated the two germline ends. Germline CDR1 reads MNHEY; CDR2 reads SVGEGT. The CDR3 runs to 12 residues. The CDR3 region is CASTLTGREQYF. The CDR3 nucleotides are TGTGCCAGCACCCTAACAGGGAGAGAGCAGTACTTC.

This clonotype has only a few counts. V and J are TRBV12-3 or TRBV12-4 and TRBJ1-5, with D uncertain. The CDR3 extends over 15 amino acids. The ends were cut back, 4 bases at V and 3 bases at J, with 13 bases in the middle. For the CDR3, the DNA is TGTGCCAGCAGTTCCCTGGGAGGAAACAATCAGCCCCAGCATTTT. Translating gives CASSSLGGNNQPQHF.

The J gene is TRBJ1-6, the V gene TRBV25-1; no firm D call. The CDR3 loop spans 12 amino acids. Germline V gene data show CDR1 as MGHDK and CDR2 as SYGVNS. V lost 4 bases, J lost 10 bases, and 8 bases lay in between. The CDR3 reads CASSVRDSPLHF. The CDR3 DNA reads TGTGCCAGCAGTGTGCGAGACTCACCCCTCCACTTT.

This clonotype appeared many times. The chain combines TRBV7-9 with TRBJ2-1; 14 positions match TRBD2. The CDR3 runs to 20 residues. Trimming took 7 bases from V and 9 from J; bases not matched to a gene: 23. Germline V gene sequence: CDR1 SEHNR, CDR2 FQNEAQ (reference sequence). CDR3 amino acids: CASTPPISTSGGARVREQFF. CDR3 bases: TGTGCCAGCACCCCGCCGATTTCGACTAGCGGGGGGGCGAGGGTGCGTGAGCAGTTCTTC.

This clonotype has only a few counts. The chain combines TRBV6-2 or TRBV6-3 with TRBJ1-1; perhaps TRBD1 as D (6 bases). The CDR3 loop spans 12 amino acids. The V and J ends lost 7 bases and 11 bases respectively, with 17 bases between them. CDR1 is MNHEY, CDR2 SVGEGT, per germline. The CDR3 DNA reads TGTGCCAGCACCCCTACAGGGATCGACGCTTTCTTT. Translating it yields CASTPTGIDAFF.

The chain links TRBV20-1 to TRBJ1-4; D not certain. Germline CDR1 is DFQATT and CDR2 is SNEGSKA (reference sequence). The CDR3 is 15 amino acids. The V gene lost 6 bases and the J gene lost 5 bases, with 19 bases spanning the gap. CDR3 protein: CSARLPDGSNEKLFF. Written as DNA, the CDR3 is TGCAGTGCCAGACTACCCGACGGCTCAAATGAAAAACTGTTTTTT.

The CDR3 DNA follows: TGTGCCAGCAGCTTAGCGGTGGGAATCGATCGCGAGCAGTACTTC. Translated, it gives CASSLAVGIDREQYF. The chain is built from TRBV7-8 and TRBJ2-7; D unclear. The CDR3 has 15 amino acids. Looked up from germline, CDR1 is SGHVS and CDR2 is FQNEAQ. Trimming pared 0 bases from V and 6 bases from J, leaving 15 bases between.

This clonotype was counted only a few times. This chain uses TRBV12-3 or TRBV12-4 with TRBJ2-7, with D maybe TRBD2 (6 bases). Deletions cut 4 bases from V and 6 bases from J, with 13 bases between. The CDR3 is made up of 13 amino acids. The CDR3 protein is CASSSGGWSEQYF. CDR3 DNA sequence: TGTGCCAGCAGTTCCGGGGGATGGTCCGAGCAGTACTTC.

This clonotype was counted a few times. The J gene is TRBJ2-2, the V gene TRBV29-1; TRBD1 might be the D (5 bases). Per germline, CDR1 SQVTM and CDR2 ANQGSEA. This CDR3 region has 13 residues. The V gene lost 7 bases and the J gene lost 5 bases, with 14 bases spanning the gap. The CDR3 nucleotides are TGCAGCGACAGGAGTTTAACAACCGGGGAGCTGTTTTTT. Translation gives CSDRSLTTGELFF.

This sequence joins TRBV2 and TRBJ1-5; weak D call: TRBD1 (5 bases). The length of the CDR3 is 18 residues. CDR1 and CDR2 from the germline V gene are SNHLY and FYNNEI. Trimming took off 6 bases at V and 0 bases at J, with 21 bases between the two ends. In DNA form, the CDR3 reads TGTGCCAGCAGCGTCGACAGACGAAGACTTTATAGCAATCAGCCCCAGCATTTT. It yields the protein CASSVDRRRLYSNQPQHF.

V and J are TRBV29-1 and TRBJ2-3, with TRBD2 as a possible D gene (5 bases). Trimming removed 4 bases at V and 3 bases at J, with 11 bases between. This CDR3 is 13 amino acids long. Germline V gene sequence: CDR1 SQVTM, CDR2 ANQGSEA. CDR3 residues: CSVGESGTDTQYF. CDR3 nucleotide sequence: TGCAGCGTTGGTGAATCGGGGACAGATACGCAGTATTTT.

This clonotype came up many times. The J gene is TRBJ1-5, the V gene TRBV3-1; D remains ambiguous. Germline CDR1 LGHDT, CDR2 YNNKEL (reference sequence). V was trimmed by 2 bases and J by 1 base, leaving 6 bases between them. There are 14 residues in the CDR3. The CDR3 nucleotides read TGTGCCAGCAGCCAATGGAAGAGCAATCAGCCCCAGCATTTT. As protein: CASSQWKSNQPQHF.

V gene TRBV7-2 combines with J gene TRBJ2-1; D call uncertain. From germline, CDR1 is SGHTA and CDR2 FQGNSA. The CDR3 length is 12 residues. The V end lost 3 bases, the J end lost 12 bases, and 12 bases lay between the germline ends. CDR3 residues: CASSLSPVGQFF. The DNA of the CDR3 is TGTGCCAGCAGCTTGTCACCCGTCGGGCAGTTCTTC.

This clonotype was counted only a few times. The V call is TRBV11-2, the J call TRBJ2-3; D is perhaps TRBD2 (5 bases). The CDR3 is made up of 15 amino acids. V lost 5 bases to trimming and J lost 1 base, with 13 bases between them. CDR1 and CDR2 (germline): SGHAT, FQNNGV. CDR3 sequence: CASSLSGKGTDTQYF. The CDR3 DNA sequence: TGTGCCAGCAGCCTAAGCGGAAAGGGCACAGATACGCAGTATTTT.

This clonotype came up a few times. V usage is TRBV28 and J usage is TRBJ1-2; D is uncertain. Germline lookup yields CDR1 MDHEN and CDR2 SYDVKM. The length of the CDR3 is 14 residues. The V end was cut by 3 bases, the J end by 4 bases, with 12 bases between. CDR3: CASSLMRSGYGYTF. Written as DNA, the CDR3 is TGTGCCAGCAGTTTGATGCGTTCGGGCTATGGCTACACCTTC.

With regard to this clonotype: A much larger clone differs from this one at a single base, so this may be a read error. This chain joins TRBV12-3 or TRBV12-4 and TRBJ2-2; D is unresolved. The CDR3 length is 12 residues. The CDR3 region is CVSSYVTGELFF. CDR3 DNA: TGTGTCAGCAGCTACGTGACCGGGGAGCTGTTTTTT.

J is TRBJ2-3 and V is TRBV10-1; TRBD1 might be the D (5 bases). The CDR3 is made up of 14 amino acids. Germline loops: CDR1 WNHNN, CDR2 SYGVQD (reference sequence). With 3 bases removed from V and 5 bases from J, the gap between germline ends came to 12 bases. The DNA for the CDR3 is TGCGCCAGCAGTGATGAAGGGGCGAGAGATACGCAGTATTTT. It yields the protein CASSDEGARDTQYF.

The chain uses TRBV12-3 or TRBV12-4 and TRBJ2-2; 11 positions match TRBD2. V trimming: 2 bases; J trimming: 4 bases; junction bases outside the gene matches: 3. The CDR3 is made up of 16 amino acids. The CDR3 nucleotides are TGTGCCAGCAGTTTAAGGCTAGCGGGGGGCACCGGGGAGCTGTTTTTT. Protein product: CASSLRLAGGTGELFF.

A few counts support this clonotype. The chain uses TRBV5-1 and TRBJ2-7; perhaps TRBD1 as D (5 bases). The CDR3 totals 13 residues. Germline V gives CDR1 SGHRS, CDR2 YFSETQ. Trimming took off 4 bases at V and 3 bases at J, with 11 bases between the two ends. CDR3 nucleotides: TGCGCCAGCAGCCTTAGACAGAGCTACGAGCAGTACTTC. It encodes CASSLRQSYEQYF.

CDR3 loop: CASSNHRGIGTDTQYF. The CDR3 bases are TGTGCCAGCAGTAACCACAGGGGAATTGGGACAGATACGCAGTATTTT. This chain joins TRBV12-3 or TRBV12-4 and TRBJ2-3; 7 bases are shared with TRBD1. This CDR3 comprises 16 residues. The V gene end was trimmed by 5 bases and the J gene end by 3 bases; junction bases not matched to a gene: 11.